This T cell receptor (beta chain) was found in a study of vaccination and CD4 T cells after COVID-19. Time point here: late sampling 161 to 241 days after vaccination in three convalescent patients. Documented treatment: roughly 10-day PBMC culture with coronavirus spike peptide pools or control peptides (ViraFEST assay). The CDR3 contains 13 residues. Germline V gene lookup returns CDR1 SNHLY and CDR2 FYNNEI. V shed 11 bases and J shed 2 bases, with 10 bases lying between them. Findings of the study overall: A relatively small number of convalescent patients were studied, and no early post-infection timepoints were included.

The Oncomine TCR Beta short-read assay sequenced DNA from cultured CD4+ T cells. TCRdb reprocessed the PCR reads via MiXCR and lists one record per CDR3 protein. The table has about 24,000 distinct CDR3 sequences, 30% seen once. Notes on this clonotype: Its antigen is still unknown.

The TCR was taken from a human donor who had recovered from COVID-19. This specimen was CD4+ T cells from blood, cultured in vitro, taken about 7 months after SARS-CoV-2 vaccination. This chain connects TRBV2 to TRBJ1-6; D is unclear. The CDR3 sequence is CAGEEAYNSPLHF. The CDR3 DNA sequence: TGTGCCGGGGAGGAGGCCTATAATTCACCCCTCCACTTT.